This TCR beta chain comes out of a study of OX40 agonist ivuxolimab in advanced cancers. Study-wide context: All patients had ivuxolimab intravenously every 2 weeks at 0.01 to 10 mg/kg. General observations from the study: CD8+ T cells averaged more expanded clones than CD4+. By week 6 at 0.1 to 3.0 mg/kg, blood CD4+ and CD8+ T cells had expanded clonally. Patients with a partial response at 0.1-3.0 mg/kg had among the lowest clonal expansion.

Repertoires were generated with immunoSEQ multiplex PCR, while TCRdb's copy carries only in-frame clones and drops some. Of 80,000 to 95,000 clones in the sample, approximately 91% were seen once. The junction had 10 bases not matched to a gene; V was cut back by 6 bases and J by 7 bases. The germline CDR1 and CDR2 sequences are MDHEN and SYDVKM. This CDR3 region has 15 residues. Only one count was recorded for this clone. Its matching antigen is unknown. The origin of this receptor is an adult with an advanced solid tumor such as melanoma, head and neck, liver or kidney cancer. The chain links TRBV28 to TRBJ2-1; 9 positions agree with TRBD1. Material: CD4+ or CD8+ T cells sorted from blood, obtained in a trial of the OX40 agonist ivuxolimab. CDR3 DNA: TGTGCCAGCAGAATAACCGGGACAGGGAAGAATGAGCAGTTCTTC. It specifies CASRITGTGKNEQFF.